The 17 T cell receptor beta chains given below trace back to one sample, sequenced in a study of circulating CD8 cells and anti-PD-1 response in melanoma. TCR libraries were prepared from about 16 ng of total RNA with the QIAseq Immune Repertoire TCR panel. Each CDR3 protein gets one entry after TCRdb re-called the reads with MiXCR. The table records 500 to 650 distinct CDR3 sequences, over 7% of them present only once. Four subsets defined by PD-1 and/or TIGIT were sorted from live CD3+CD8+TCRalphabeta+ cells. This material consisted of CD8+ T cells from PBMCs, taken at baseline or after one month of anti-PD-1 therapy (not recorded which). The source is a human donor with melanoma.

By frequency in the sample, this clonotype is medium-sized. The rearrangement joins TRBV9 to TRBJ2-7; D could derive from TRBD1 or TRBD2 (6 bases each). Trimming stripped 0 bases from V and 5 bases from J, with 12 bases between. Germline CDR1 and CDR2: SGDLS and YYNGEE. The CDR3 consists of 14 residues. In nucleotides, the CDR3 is TGTGCCAGCAGCGTAGATCCGGGGGCCAACGAGCAGTACTTC. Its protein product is CASSVDPGANEQYF.

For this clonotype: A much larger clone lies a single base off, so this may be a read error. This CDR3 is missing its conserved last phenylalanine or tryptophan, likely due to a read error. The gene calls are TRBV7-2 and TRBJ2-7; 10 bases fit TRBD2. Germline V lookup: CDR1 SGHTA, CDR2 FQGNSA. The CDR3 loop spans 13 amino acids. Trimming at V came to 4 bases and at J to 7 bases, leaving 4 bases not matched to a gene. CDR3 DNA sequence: TGTGCCAGCAGCTCGGGACTAGCGTGGGAGCAGTACTCC. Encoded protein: CASSSGLAWEQYS.

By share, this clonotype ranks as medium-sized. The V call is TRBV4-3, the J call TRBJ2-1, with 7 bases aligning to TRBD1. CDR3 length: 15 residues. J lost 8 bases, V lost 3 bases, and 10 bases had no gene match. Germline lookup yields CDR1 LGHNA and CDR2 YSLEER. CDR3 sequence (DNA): TGCGCCAGCAGCCATCTCAGGGGGAAAGACGATGAGCAGTTCTTC. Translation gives CASSHLRGKDDEQFF.

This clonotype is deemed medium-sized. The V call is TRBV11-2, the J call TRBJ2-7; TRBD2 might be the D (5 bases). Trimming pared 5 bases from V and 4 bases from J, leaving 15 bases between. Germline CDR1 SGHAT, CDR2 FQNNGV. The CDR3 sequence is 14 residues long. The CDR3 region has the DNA TGTGCCAGCAGCCAACCGAATAGGGAGTACGAGCAGTACTTC. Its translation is CASSQPNREYEQYF.

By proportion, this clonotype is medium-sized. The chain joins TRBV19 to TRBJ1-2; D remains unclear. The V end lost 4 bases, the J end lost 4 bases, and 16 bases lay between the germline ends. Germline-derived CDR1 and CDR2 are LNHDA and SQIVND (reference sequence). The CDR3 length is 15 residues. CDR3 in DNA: TGTGCCAGTAGTACCCATAAAACGACAACCTATGGCTACACCTTC. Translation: CASSTHKTTTYGYTF.

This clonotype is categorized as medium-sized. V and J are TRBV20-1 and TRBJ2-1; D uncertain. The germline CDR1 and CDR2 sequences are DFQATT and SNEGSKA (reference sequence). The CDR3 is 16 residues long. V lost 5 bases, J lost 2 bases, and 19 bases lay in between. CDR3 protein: CSAGPTPGRAYNEQFF. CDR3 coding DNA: TGCAGTGCTGGACCGACGCCTGGGCGAGCCTACAATGAGCAGTTCTTC.

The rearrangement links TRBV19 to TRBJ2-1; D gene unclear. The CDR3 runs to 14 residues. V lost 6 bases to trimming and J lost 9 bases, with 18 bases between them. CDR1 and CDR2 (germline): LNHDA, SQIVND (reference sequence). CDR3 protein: CASSPIRSLGEQFF. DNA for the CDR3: TGTGCCAGTAGCCCAATACGGTCATTGGGTGAGCAGTTCTTC.

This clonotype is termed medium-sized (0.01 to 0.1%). The CDR3 sequence is CASSVADSYNEQFF. The CDR3 nucleotides are TGTGCCAGCAGCGTAGCTGACTCCTACAATGAGCAGTTCTTC. This chain uses TRBV9 with TRBJ2-1; D gene uncertain. V lost 0 bases to trimming and J lost 0 bases, with 4 bases between them. CDR3 length: 14 amino acids. Germline CDR1 and CDR2: SGDLS and YYNGEE.

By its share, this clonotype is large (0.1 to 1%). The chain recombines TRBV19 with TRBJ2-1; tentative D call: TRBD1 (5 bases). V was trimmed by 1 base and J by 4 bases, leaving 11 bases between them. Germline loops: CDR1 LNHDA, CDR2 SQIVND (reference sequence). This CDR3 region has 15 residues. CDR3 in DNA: TGTGCCAGTAGTATAGTTACAGGTCCATACAATGAGCAGTTCTTC. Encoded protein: CASSIVTGPYNEQFF.

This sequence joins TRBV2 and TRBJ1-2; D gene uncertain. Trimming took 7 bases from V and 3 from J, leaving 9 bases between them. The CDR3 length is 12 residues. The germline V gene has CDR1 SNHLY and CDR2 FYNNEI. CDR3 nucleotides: TGTGCCAGCATGCGGAGGGACTATGGCTACACCTTC. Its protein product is CASMRRDYGYTF.

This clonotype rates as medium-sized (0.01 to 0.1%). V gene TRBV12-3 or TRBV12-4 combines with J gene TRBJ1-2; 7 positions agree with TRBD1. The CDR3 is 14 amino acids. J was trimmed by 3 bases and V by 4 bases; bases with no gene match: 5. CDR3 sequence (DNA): TGTGCCAGCAGTTCCCCTGACAGGGACTATGGCTACACCTTC. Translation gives CASSSPDRDYGYTF.

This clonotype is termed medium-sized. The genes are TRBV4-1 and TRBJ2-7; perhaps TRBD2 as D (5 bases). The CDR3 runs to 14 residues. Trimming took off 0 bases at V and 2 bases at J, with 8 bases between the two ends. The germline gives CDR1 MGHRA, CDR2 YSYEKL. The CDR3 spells CASSQDRGTYEQYF. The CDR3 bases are TGCGCCAGCAGCCAAGATCGAGGGACCTACGAGCAGTACTTC.

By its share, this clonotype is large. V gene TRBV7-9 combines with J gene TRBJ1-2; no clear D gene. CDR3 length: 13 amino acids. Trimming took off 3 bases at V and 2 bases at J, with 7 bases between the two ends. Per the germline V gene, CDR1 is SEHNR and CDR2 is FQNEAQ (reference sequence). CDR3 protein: CASSFSVNYGYTF. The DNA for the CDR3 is TGTGCCAGCAGCTTTTCTGTCAACTATGGCTACACCTTC.

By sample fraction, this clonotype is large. The CDR3 region has the DNA TGTGCCAGCAGCCTCACTACTGAAGCTTTCTTT. This translates into CASSLTTEAFF. V usage is TRBV5-5 and J usage is TRBJ1-1, with D uncertain. The V and J ends lost 4 bases and 5 bases respectively, with 6 bases between them. This CDR3 contains 11 residues. Germline CDR1 SGHKS, CDR2 YYEKEE (reference sequence).

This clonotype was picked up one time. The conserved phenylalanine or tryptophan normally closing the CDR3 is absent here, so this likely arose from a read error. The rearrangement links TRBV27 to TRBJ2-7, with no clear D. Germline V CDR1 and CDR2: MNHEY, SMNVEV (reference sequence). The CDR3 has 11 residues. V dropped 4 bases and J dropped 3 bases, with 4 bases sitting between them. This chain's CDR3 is CASSSGYEQYL. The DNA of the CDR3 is TGTGCCAGCAGTTCCGGCTACGAGCAGTACCTC.

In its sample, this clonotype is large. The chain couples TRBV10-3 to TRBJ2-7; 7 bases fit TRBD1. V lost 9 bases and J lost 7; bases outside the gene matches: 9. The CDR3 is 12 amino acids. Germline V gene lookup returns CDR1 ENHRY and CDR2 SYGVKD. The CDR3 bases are TGTGCCATGGGACAGTCTTTCTGGGAGCAGTACTTC. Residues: CAMGQSFWEQYF.

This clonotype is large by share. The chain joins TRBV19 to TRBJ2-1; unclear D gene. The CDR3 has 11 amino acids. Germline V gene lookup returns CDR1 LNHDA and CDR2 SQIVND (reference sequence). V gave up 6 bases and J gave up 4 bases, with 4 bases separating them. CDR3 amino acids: CASSTYNEQFF. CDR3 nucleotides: TGTGCCAGTAGCACATACAATGAGCAGTTCTTC.